The subject of this entry is one T cell receptor beta chain. Its specificity is not known. This entry is derived from a study of T cell responses to AZD1222 COVID-19 vaccine. Study-wide points: Spike regions recognized by vaccine-associated CD4 TCRs spanned the protein, led by 160-218 and 743-854. An increase in Spike-specific TCR breadth and depth was observed after two AZD1222 doses.

Generated by immunoSEQ multiplex PCR, the TCRdb table keeps only in-frame clones and is missing some. The sample has around 70,000 clones, 86% seen once; the top ten hold about 2.5%. Germline CDR1 and CDR2: SGDLS and YYNGEE. With 0 bases removed from V and 0 bases from J, the gap between germline ends came to 9 bases. CDR3 length: 16 residues. The sequenced sample was peripheral blood, obtained on day 0 of AZD1222 vaccination. The chain uses TRBV9 and TRBJ2-2, with D possibly TRBD1 on 6 matching bases. The source of this sequence is an adult in good health. The chain's CDR3 is CASSVGTDSNTGELFF. The CDR3, as DNA: TGTGCCAGCAGCGTAGGGACAGACTCGAACACCGGGGAGCTGTTTTTT.